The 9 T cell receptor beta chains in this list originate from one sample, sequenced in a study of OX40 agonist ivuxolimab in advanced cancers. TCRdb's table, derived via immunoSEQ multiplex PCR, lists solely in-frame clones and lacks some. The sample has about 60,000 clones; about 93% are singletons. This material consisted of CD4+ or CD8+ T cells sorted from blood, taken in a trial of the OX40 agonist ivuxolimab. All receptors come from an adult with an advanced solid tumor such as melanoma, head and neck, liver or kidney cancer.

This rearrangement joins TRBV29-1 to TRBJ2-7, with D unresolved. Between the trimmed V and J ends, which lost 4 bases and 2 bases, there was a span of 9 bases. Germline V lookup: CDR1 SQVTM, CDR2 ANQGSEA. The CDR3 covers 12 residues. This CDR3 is CSVGQDPYEQYF. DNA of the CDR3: TGCAGCGTTGGTCAGGACCCCTACGAGCAGTACTTC.

The DNA of the CDR3 is TGTGCCAGCAGTTTAGGGACAGGAGTTAACACTGAAGCTTTCTTT. It is translated as CASSLGTGVNTEAFF. The chain has TRBV27 and TRBJ1-1, with TRBD1 identical over 8 bases. The junction had 4 bases not matched to a gene; V was cut back by 2 bases and J by 2 bases. CDR1 and CDR2 (germline): MNHEY, SMNVEV (reference sequence). The CDR3 extends over 15 amino acids.

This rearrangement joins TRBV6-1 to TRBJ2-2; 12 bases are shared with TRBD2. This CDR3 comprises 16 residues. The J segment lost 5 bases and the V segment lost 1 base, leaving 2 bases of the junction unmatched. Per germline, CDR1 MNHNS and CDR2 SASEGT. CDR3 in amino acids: CASSEGTSGETGELFF. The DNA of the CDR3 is TGTGCCAGCAGTGAAGGGACTAGCGGGGAAACCGGGGAGCTGTTTTTT.

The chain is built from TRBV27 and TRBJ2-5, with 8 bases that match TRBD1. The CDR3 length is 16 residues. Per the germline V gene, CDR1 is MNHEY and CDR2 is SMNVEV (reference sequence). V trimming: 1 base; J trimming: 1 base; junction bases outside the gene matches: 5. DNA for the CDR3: TGTGCCAGCAGTTTATTAGGACAGGGATTCCAAGAGACCCAGTACTTC. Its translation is CASSLLGQGFQETQYF.

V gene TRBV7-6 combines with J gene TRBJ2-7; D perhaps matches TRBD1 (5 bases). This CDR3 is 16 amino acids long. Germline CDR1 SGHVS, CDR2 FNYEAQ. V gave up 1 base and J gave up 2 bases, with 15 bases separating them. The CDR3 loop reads CASSLGWDRQTYEQYF. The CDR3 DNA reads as TGTGCCAGCAGCTTAGGGTGGGATAGACAGACCTACGAGCAGTACTTC.

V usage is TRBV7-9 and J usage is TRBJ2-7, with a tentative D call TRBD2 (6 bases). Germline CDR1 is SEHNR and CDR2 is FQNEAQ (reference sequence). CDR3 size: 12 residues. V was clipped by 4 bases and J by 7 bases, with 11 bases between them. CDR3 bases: TGTGCCAGCAGCTCCCCTCGGGAGGAGCAGTACTTC. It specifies CASSSPREEQYF. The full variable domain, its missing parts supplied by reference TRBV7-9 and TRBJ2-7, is DTGVSQNPRHKITKRGQNVTFRCDPISEHNRLYWYRQTLGQGPEFLTYFQNEAQLEKSRLLSDRFSAERPKGSFSTLEIQRTEQGDSAMYLCASSSPREEQYFGPGTRLTVT.

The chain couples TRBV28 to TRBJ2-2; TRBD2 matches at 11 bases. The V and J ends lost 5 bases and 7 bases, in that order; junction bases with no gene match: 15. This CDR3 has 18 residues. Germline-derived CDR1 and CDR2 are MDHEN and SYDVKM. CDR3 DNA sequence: TGTGCCAGCAGTGGACGAAACCAACTAGCGGGAGAGGTCGGGGAGCTGTTTTTT. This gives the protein CASSGRNQLAGEVGELFF.

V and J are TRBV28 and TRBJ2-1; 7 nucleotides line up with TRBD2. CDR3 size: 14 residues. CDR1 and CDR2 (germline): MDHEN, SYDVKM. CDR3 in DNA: TGTGGGTCGAGGGCGGGAGTGATGTACAATGAGCAGTTCTTC. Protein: CGSRAGVMYNEQFF.

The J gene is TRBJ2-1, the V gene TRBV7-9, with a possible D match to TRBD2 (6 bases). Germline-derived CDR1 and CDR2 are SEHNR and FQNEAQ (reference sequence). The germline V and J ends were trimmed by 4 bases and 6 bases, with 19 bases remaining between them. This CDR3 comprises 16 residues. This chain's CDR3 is CASSSLDPRAGNEQFF. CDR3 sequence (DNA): TGTGCCAGCAGCTCGCTTGACCCACGAGCGGGCAATGAGCAGTTCTTC.